This T cell receptor beta chain was retrieved from a study of OX40 agonist ivuxolimab in advanced cancers. This clone appeared a single time. Germline loops: CDR1 MNHEY, CDR2 SMNVEV (reference sequence). The CDR3 runs to 14 residues. V dropped 4 bases and J dropped 5; count of bases not matched to a gene: 5. Assay used: immunoSEQ multiplex PCR; TCRdb lists only in-frame clones, some missing. The table includes around 70,000 clones, roughly 87% detected once. This sequence joins TRBV27 and TRBJ1-5; TRBD1 agrees at 7 bases. The sample was CD4+ or CD8+ T cells sorted from blood, taken in a trial of the OX40 agonist ivuxolimab. This receptor was identified in an adult with an advanced solid tumor such as melanoma, head and neck, liver or kidney cancer. In DNA, the CDR3 is TGTGCCAGCAGTTCGACAGGGTTTTATCAGCCCCAGCATTTT. The encoded protein is CASSSTGFYQPQHF.